A few counts support the clone carrying this TCR beta chain. The data were obtained in a study of cytomegalovirus exposure and HLA in healthy donors. PCR involved 60 Vbeta and 13 Jbeta primers. TCRdb's table, derived via immunoSEQ multiplex PCR, lists solely in-frame clones and lacks some. The table includes under 200,000 clones, roughly 80% detected once. The V end was cut by 5 bases, the J end by 3 bases, with 15 bases between. The CDR3 length is 16 residues. Looked up from germline, CDR1 is SGHNT and CDR2 is YYREEE (reference sequence). The sample comprised PBMCs. This TCR derives from a woman in her 30s in good health and CMV-seronegative. The rearrangement links TRBV5-4 to TRBJ2-6; tentatively, D is TRBD2 (7 bases). CDR3 protein: CASSRGGADGANVLTF. In DNA form, the CDR3 reads TGTGCCAGCAGTAGAGGGGGGGCGGATGGGGCCAACGTCCTGACTTTC.